This TCR beta chain was documented in a study of patients and donors after allogeneic stem cell transplantation. TCRdb fed the RT-PCR reads into MiXCR, producing one record per CDR3 protein. The sample carries roughly 940,000 distinct CDR3 sequences, roughly 18% recorded once. Trimming stripped 1 base from V and 3 bases from J, with 7 bases between. CDR1 is SGHRS and CDR2 is YFSETQ in the germline V gene. CDR3 length: 13 amino acids. This clonotype was obtained from a human donor who was either an allogeneic HSCT recipient or a stem cell or donor lymphocyte infusion donor (not recorded which). It is not recorded whose cells these are; they may come from a transplant donor. The sequenced sample was blood, either unsorted or a sorted T cell fraction (not recorded which). V usage is TRBV5-1 and J usage is TRBJ1-2; D remains ambiguous. CDR3 in amino acids: CASSLNEYYGYTF. Here the CDR3 DNA reads TGCGCCAGCAGCTTGAACGAGTACTATGGCTACACCTTC.